Presented here are 2 T cell receptor beta chains from one specimen sequenced in a study of blood T cells in healthy people across ages. Sample-barcoded 5' priming and a J-beta primer mix drove a second PCR of about 6 to 12 cycles. TCRdb re-called the 5' RACE reads through MiXCR, storing one row per CDR3 protein. The sample lists hundreds of thousands of distinct CDR3 sequences; roughly 24% were seen once. A further study also used this sample, focusing on T cells of mothers and their children.

The sequenced sample consisted of blood. Receptor source: a boy aged 10-17 years in good health.

The sample holds a few counts of this clonotype. The rearrangement uses TRBV20-1 and TRBJ1-6; no firm D call. From germline, CDR1 is DFQATT and CDR2 SNEGSKA (reference sequence). The V end lost 3 bases, the J end lost 5 bases, and 11 bases lay between the germline ends. This CDR3 spans 14 amino acids. The CDR3 is CSASSTGDNSPLHF. The CDR3 region has the DNA TGCAGTGCTAGTTCGACGGGCGATAATTCACCCCTCCACTTT.

This clonotype was detected only a few times. The chain uses TRBV24-1 and TRBJ2-5, with 12 positions matching TRBD1. The CDR3 is 16 amino acids. V lost 5 bases, J lost 5 bases, and 8 bases stayed unmatched. CDR1 KGHDR and CDR2 SFDVKD come from the germline V gene. The CDR3 sequence is CATSAGTGGFGETQYF. The CDR3 nucleotides are TGTGCCACCAGTGCGGGGACAGGGGGCTTTGGGGAGACCCAGTACTTC.